The sample holds a few counts of the clone carrying this TCR beta chain. Its antigen is currently unknown. This record comes from a study of T cell repertoires in cytomegalovirus infection. Study summary: Public signatures in TCR beta pointed to CMV infection and matching HLA type.

The study's findings and limits: Based on cumulative public TCR beta family frequency, carriers of CMV plus the relevant HLA were identified.

TCRdb redid the calling of the reads with MiXCR, one entry per CDR3 protein. The sample lists more than 250,000 distinct CDR3 sequences, roughly 15% occurring once. The material sequenced was PBMCs. The sequence was collected from a human donor in good health (CMV status not recorded). Some clones in this sample may be carry-over from other donors' samples.

The CDR3 region has the DNA TGCAGTGCCCTCGAGGACAGGGGTTTCAATCAGCCCCAGCATTTT. It translates to CSALEDRGFNQPQHF. The chain couples TRBV20-1 to TRBJ1-5, with 9 bases aligning to TRBD1. Looked up from germline, CDR1 is DFQATT and CDR2 is SNEGSKA (reference sequence). V was pared by 6 bases and J by 3 bases, with 9 bases of the junction left unmatched. The CDR3 totals 15 residues.